The 4 T cell receptor beta chains below were found in one sample sequenced in a study of tumor-infiltrating lymphocytes in primary liver carcinoma. The researchers produced TCR beta cDNA from about 510 ng total RNA with a constant-region primer. ARM-PCR was slightly modified, and three nested multiplex PCR rounds with it gave rise to the TCR beta libraries. Rounds one and two of PCR, each of roughly 10 cycles, were primed with TRBV1-TRBV30 forward primers and a C-beta reverse primer. TCRdb itself ran the multiplex PCR reads through MiXCR, one entry per CDR3 protein. The data show approximately 330,000 distinct CDR3 sequences, almost 65% seen once. Alongside blood RNA obtained from unsorted whole blood, germline DNA was also extracted. Sequencing was performed on peripheral blood. The receptors come from a man in his forties with primary liver carcinoma and hepatitis B virus infection.

V is TRBV6-5 and J is TRBJ1-1, with D unresolved. Trimming pared 7 bases from V and 2 bases from J, leaving 14 bases between. CDR1 MNHEY and CDR2 SVGAGI come from the germline V gene. There are 14 residues in the CDR3. Written as DNA, the CDR3 is TGTGCCAGCACCTCCGGGAGACAAAACACTGAAGCTTTCTTT. Translating gives CASTSGRQNTEAFF.

Regarding this clonotype: A read error may produce the germline difference seen at one junction end. V gene TRBV11-2 combines with J gene TRBJ2-7; a weak D match, TRBD1 (6 bases). CDR1 and CDR2 (germline): SGHAT, FQNNGV. The CDR3 is 13 amino acids. DNA for the CDR3: TGTGCCAACAGCCAAGGCAGGGGTCGGGAGCAGTACTTC. It translates to CANSQGRGREQYF.

Written as DNA, the CDR3 is TGTGCCAGCAGCCAAGGGAGATTCACACCTCAAGAGACCCAGTACTTC. Residues: CASSQGRFTPQETQYF. The gene calls are TRBV4-2 and TRBJ2-5, with D hard to call. The CDR3 is 16 amino acids. Trimming took off 1 base at V and 2 bases at J, with 14 bases between the two ends. Germline loops: CDR1 LGHNA, CDR2 YNFKEQ.

As for this clonotype: A much larger clone is a single base away; this may be a read error. V usage is TRBV29-1 and J usage is TRBJ2-7; 7 bases fit TRBD2. The CDR3 loop spans 15 amino acids. Germline V gene sequence: CDR1 SQVTM, CDR2 ANQGSEA. Trimming at V came to 1 base and at J to 3 bases, leaving 9 bases not matched to a gene. Here the CDR3 reads CSVEVVGGPSYEQYF. The CDR3 nucleotides read TGCAGCGTTGAAGTCGTGGGAGGGCCAAGCTACGAGCAGTACTTC.